The text below deals with one T cell receptor beta chain. This clonotype occurred many times. Its antigen remains undetermined. No much larger clone is present one base from it, and per-base qualities are unavailable. Trimming at the junction amounts to 3 bases on V and 10 bases on J, and the germline ends lie 19 bases apart. The CDR3 has 16 amino acids, counting the end cysteine and phenylalanine. Only the CDR3 portion is preserved as DNA: 48 bases, with reading frame beginning at the first base. CDR1 and CDR2 are drawn from the germline V gene: MDHEN, SYDVKM. The data derive from a study of T cells in Graves' hyperthyroidism and ophthalmopathy (dated by TCRdb to between 2018 and 2021). A note on the overall study: Peripheral blood was sampled at the time of initial diagnosis, prior to any treatment. To identify distinguishing TCR V-J signatures, a discovery cohort of about 95 patients was used, comprising 43 with Graves' ophthalmopathy and around 60 with stable Graves' hyperthyroidism. An independent validation cohort of under 20 hyperthyroidism patients and 15 or so patients who later progressed to ophthalmopathy tested prospective prediction of ophthalmopathy. The 100 or so discovery patients were randomly split 7:3 into training and test sets. The study also compared thyroid tissue and blood T-cell repertoires from more than 5 Graves' hyperthyroidism patients. After sampling, hyperthyroidism patients received methimazole starting at 30 mg daily, and ophthalmopathy patients received high-dose intravenous methylprednisolone. TCR Vbeta CDR3 sequencing of 135 peripheral blood samples (over 40 ophthalmopathy, approximately 80 hyperthyroidism and approximately 17 progressor patients) is reported in the paper.

Study-level results and caveats: Most expanded thyroid clonotypes (frequency above 0.001) were also detected in blood, suggesting blood repertoires may reflect thyroid immune responses. In validation, progression to ophthalmopathy was predicted by the model with almost 71% sensitivity and 72% to 85% specificity, a median of about 6.8 months before onset. Sample size was not statistically predetermined, and investigators were not blinded to group allocation. Ophthalmopathy was separated from stable hyperthyroidism by a 13 V-J signature model, with approximately 90% sensitivity and approximately 81% specificity obtained in cross-validation and 80%/75% obtained in testing.

The TCR beta CDR3 regions were amplified from the RNA transcripts. For the first round of RT-PCR on the TCR CDR3, the HTBI primer set was used together with the Qiagen OneStep RT-PCR kit. Libraries were constructed in a second round of multiplex PCR, after which size selection and purification were performed. The libraries were sequenced on an Illumina HiSeq2000 using paired-end 100 bp reads. On the study's bioinformatics: Raw data were processed with SOAPnuke, discarding reads with adapters, uncalled bases, mean Phred below 15, or no exact constant-primer or identifier match. High-quality paired reads were merged using COPE v1.2.5, and each unique nucleotide sequence was defined as a clonotype. MiTCR v1.1 was used to align the clonotypes against IMGT TRBV, TRBD and TRBJ reference segments. Only V-J combinations with frequency above 0.0001, covering roughly 99% of repertoires, were analysed. The TCS score was defined as the ratio of F50 (clonal expansion) to E x V (chaos), calculated using BLOSUM62-based TCRdist between CDR3 peptides within each V-J. Welch's t-statistics and random forest reduced several hundred V-J features to some 14, which were used in a naive Bayes classifier (R e1071). Using fastp trimming at Q25 and MiXCR clonotype assembly, TCRdb reanalyzed the public sequencing data and kept in-frame beta chains. Rows matching on CDR3 protein sequence are summarized as one entry with the most common DNA and genes. TCRdb's processing, not the authors' own work, is the source of the V and J calls. Counted in this sample were fewer than 350,000 distinct CDR3 sequences; over 20% of them appeared once. Over 40% of the sample comes from the top ten.

A patient counted as having stable Graves' hyperthyroidism if no progression to ophthalmopathy occurred over 18 months of follow-up. The hyperthyroidism patients were between 18 and 65 years old and newly diagnosed, with a disease duration of less than 2 months. The study excluded patients with uncontrolled infections, other autoimmune diseases, pregnancy or lactation. Clinical symptoms, serum thyroxine and TRAb, thyroid ultrasound, and orbital computed tomography formed the basis for the diagnoses. PBMCs were separated from 10 ml of fresh peripheral blood using Ficoll-Paque density gradient centrifugation. Total RNA was extracted using Trizol reagent, and RNA quality was assessed on an Agilent 2100 Bioanalyzer.

Specimen: blood. The TCR originated in a woman aged 50 to 65 with Graves' hyperthyroidism. The chain links TRBV28 with TRBJ1-6, with the D gene call left open. The nucleotide sequence reads as follows: TGTGCCAGCAGTTTGGGATGGGGAAATTCGATCTCACCCCTCCACTTT. This encodes CASSLGWGNSISPLHF.